These 20 T cell receptor beta chains share one sample of origin, sequenced in a study of monozygotic twins with inflammatory bowel disease. With the 5' RACE reads reprocessed, TCRdb shows one record per CDR3 protein and no DNA. Listed are around 410,000 distinct CDR3 sequences; around 2.4% falls within the top ten. Sequencing was carried out using blood. Receptors were obtained from a human donor with ulcerative colitis or Crohn's disease, or a healthy co-twin of an affected twin (not recorded which).

The chain uses TRBV5-1 and TRBJ1-2; the D gene TCRdb calls, TRBD1, cannot be checked with no DNA. The length of the CDR3 is 15 residues. From germline, CDR1 is SGHRS and CDR2 YFSETQ. CDR3: CASSLGGPGVVRYTF.

The CDR3 region is CASSQDAGGGDSPLHF. V gene TRBV4-2 combines with J gene TRBJ1-6. The CDR3 covers 16 residues. Germline-derived CDR1 and CDR2 are LGHNA and YNFKEQ.

The gene calls are TRBV13 and TRBJ1-1; there is no DNA to check the TCRdb D call of TRBD1. CDR1 and CDR2 from the germline V gene are PRHDT and FYEKMQ (reference sequence). This CDR3 is built from 15 residues. CDR3 sequence reads: CASSSPQGMNTEAFF. Full variable domain (outside the CDR3, taken from reference TRBV13 and TRBJ1-1): AAGVIQSPRHLIKEKRETATLKCYPIPRHDTVYWYQQGPGQDPQFLISFYEKMQSDKGSIPDRFSAQQFSDYHSELNMSSLELGDSALYFCASSSPQGMNTEAFFGQGTRLTVV.

The J gene is TRBJ1-1, the V gene TRBV6-5. Per germline, CDR1 MNHEY and CDR2 SVGAGI. This CDR3 spans 16 amino acids. The CDR3 is CASSYSVPGARTEAFF.

The chain carries TRBV7-2 and TRBJ2-1; lacking DNA, the TRBD1 call made by TCRdb goes unchecked. The CDR3 is made up of 15 amino acids. Germline V gene sequence: CDR1 SGHTA, CDR2 FQGNSA. CDR3 amino acids: CASSFDSRSYNEQFF.

The chain recombines TRBV6-1 with TRBJ1-2; with no DNA, the TCRdb D assignment of TRBD1 cannot be verified. There are 13 residues in the CDR3. Germline loops: CDR1 MNHNS, CDR2 SASEGT. The CDR3: CASTGVANYGYTF.

J is TRBJ1-3 and V is TRBV13. Germline V gene lookup returns CDR1 PRHDT and CDR2 FYEKMQ (reference sequence). This CDR3 is built from 17 residues. The CDR3: CASSLGQGGSSGNTIYF.

This CDR3 is CSARDLLGIRAYEQYF. V usage is TRBV20-1 and J usage is TRBJ2-7. CDR1 and CDR2 from the germline V gene are DFQATT and SNEGSKA (reference sequence). This CDR3 has 16 residues.

V and J are TRBV20-1 and TRBJ2-3; lacking DNA, the TRBD2 call made by TCRdb goes unchecked. In germline, CDR1 is DFQATT, CDR2 SNEGSKA (reference sequence). CDR3 size: 17 residues. The CDR3 reads CSATPYQLAGGTDTQYF.

The V gene is TRBV10-3, the J gene TRBJ2-5; the D call from TCRdb, TRBD1, cannot be confirmed without DNA. The CDR3 loop spans 16 amino acids. Germline V CDR1 and CDR2: ENHRY, SYGVKD. The CDR3: CAISESMGQGSETQYF.

V and J are TRBV30 and TRBJ1-5; the TRBD1 assignment by TCRdb is unverifiable without DNA. There are 14 residues in the CDR3. Per germline, CDR1 GTSNPN and CDR2 SVGIG (reference sequence). The CDR3 here is CAWSVRGGAGPQHF.

The V and J genes are TRBV20-1 and TRBJ1-1. This CDR3 has 12 amino acids. Germline-derived CDR1 and CDR2 are DFQATT and SNEGSKA (reference sequence). The CDR3 reads CRSLGFGTEAFF.

The chain couples TRBV13 to TRBJ1-5; there is no DNA to check the TCRdb D call of TRBD1. Germline CDR1 and CDR2: PRHDT and FYEKMQ (reference sequence). The CDR3 contains 15 residues. CDR3 sequence: CASSFSRGQRRVQHF. The whole variable domain, filled in from reference TRBV13 and TRBJ1-5, reads AAGVIQSPRHLIKEKRETATLKCYPIPRHDTVYWYQQGPGQDPQFLISFYEKMQSDKGSIPDRFSAQQFSDYHSELNMSSLELGDSALYFCASSFSRGQRRVQHFGDGTRLSIL.

CDR3 residues: CASSLASWRGGNEQFF. The chain uses TRBV7-6 and TRBJ2-1; TCRdb returns TRBD2, unconfirmable since there is no DNA. CDR1 SGHVS and CDR2 FNYEAQ come from the germline V gene. This CDR3 region has 16 residues.

The CDR3 loop reads CASSPRTSGTYNEQFF. The chain links TRBV7-9 to TRBJ2-1; the TCRdb call, TRBD2, lacks DNA for checking. CDR1 and CDR2 from the germline V gene are SEHNR and FQNEAQ (reference sequence). The CDR3 is 16 amino acids.

The chain links TRBV15 to TRBJ2-2; TCRdb gives TRBD1 as the D gene, but with no DNA this cannot be confirmed. This CDR3 comprises 15 residues. The V gene's germline CDR1 is LNHNV and CDR2 YYDKDF (reference sequence). CDR3 region: CATSRARTATGELFF. The full variable domain, with the rest looked up from reference TRBV15 and TRBJ2-2, is DAMVIQNPRYQVTQFGKPVTLSCSQTLNHNVMYWYQQKSSQAPKLLFHYYDKDFNNEADTPDNFQSRRPNTSFCFLDIRSPGLGDTAMYLCATSRARTATGELFFGEGSRLTVL.

The J gene is TRBJ1-3, the V gene TRBV12-3 or TRBV12-4; the D call from TCRdb, TRBD1, cannot be confirmed without DNA. There are 14 residues in the CDR3. CDR3 amino acids: CASTVGTPGNTIYF.

V and J are TRBV5-1 and TRBJ2-1; checking the TCRdb D call of TRBD1 is not possible without DNA. Germline loops: CDR1 SGHRS, CDR2 YFSETQ. The CDR3 totals 14 residues. The CDR3 here is CASSISPGDNEQFF. The entire variable domain, with the rest obtained from reference TRBV5-1 and TRBJ2-1, is as follows: KAGVTQTPRYLIKTRGQQVTLSCSPISGHRSVSWYQQTPGQGLQFLFEYFSETQRNKGNFPGRFSGRQFSNSRSEMNVSTLELGDSALYLCASSISPGDNEQFFGPGTRLTVL.

V gene TRBV6-1 combines with J gene TRBJ2-1; with no DNA, the TCRdb D assignment of TRBD1 cannot be verified. Germline-derived CDR1 and CDR2 are MNHNS and SASEGT. The CDR3 runs 14 residues. The chain's CDR3 is CASSRDRLYNEQFF.

CDR3 region: CASSQVLAPETQYF. V is TRBV3-1 and J is TRBJ2-5; TCRdb reports TRBD2, a call that lacks DNA to check it against. From germline, CDR1 is LGHDT and CDR2 YNNKEL (reference sequence). The CDR3 is made up of 14 amino acids.